The sequence of this T cell receptor (beta chain) was determined in a study of cytomegalovirus exposure and HLA in healthy donors. Likely unrecorded immune exposures existed in these nominally healthy donors. It was with 60 Vbeta and 13 Jbeta primers that the PCR ran. Only in-frame clones appear in the TCRdb table, and some are missing; sequencing was by immunoSEQ multiplex PCR. The sample has a few hundred thousand clones; around 80% are singletons. This CDR3 comprises 17 residues. Losses at the gene ends were 5 bases for V and 3 bases for J; bases not matched to a gene: 14. Germline V lookup: CDR1 MDHEN, CDR2 SYDVKM. Study-wide results and caveats: A highly shared variant cluster was judged a likely technical artifact. A list of 150 or so TCR beta chains associated with cytomegalovirus was given. A later analysis showed TCR association rates differing by HLA locus, peaking at DRB1 and lowest at HLA-C.

Worth noting for this clone: Its antigen is unknown.

The sequence was obtained from a girl between 2 and 10 years old in good health and CMV-seronegative. Sequencing was done on a sample of PBMCs. J is TRBJ2-7 and V is TRBV28; 9 positions match TRBD1. Written as DNA, the CDR3 is TGTGCCAGCAGTCAACCACACGATCCGGGACAGGGCTACGAGCAGTACTTC. This codes for CASSQPHDPGQGYEQYF.